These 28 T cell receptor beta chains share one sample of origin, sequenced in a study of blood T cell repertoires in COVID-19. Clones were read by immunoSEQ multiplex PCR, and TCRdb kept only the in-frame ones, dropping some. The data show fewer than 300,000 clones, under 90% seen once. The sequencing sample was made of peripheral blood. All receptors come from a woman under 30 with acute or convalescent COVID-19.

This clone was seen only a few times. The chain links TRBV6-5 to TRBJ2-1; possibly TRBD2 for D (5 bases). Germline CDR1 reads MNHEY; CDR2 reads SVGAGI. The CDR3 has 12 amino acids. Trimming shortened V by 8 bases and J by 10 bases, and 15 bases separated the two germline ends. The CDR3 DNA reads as TGTGCCAGCCGGGGAGTCGAAGAGGAGCAGTTCTTC. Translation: CASRGVEEEQFF.

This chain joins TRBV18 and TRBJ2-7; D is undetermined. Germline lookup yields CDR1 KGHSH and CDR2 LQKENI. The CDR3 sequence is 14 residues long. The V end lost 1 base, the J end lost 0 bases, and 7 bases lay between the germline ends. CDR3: CASSPRSVSYEQYF. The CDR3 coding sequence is TGTGCCAGCTCACCACGGAGTGTCTCCTACGAGCAGTACTTC.

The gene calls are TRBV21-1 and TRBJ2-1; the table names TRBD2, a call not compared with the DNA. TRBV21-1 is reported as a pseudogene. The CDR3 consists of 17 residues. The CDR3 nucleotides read TGTGCCAGCAGCATTCCGGGACTAGCGGGAGGCGACAATGAGCAGTTCTTC. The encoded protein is CASSIPGLAGGDNEQFF.

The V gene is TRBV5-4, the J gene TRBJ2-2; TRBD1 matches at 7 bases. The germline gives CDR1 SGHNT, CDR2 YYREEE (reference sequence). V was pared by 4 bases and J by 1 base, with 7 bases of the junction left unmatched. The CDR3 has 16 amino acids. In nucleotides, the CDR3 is TGTGCCAGCAGCGCGAAGACAGGGAAGAACACCGGGGAGCTGTTTTTT. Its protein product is CASSAKTGKNTGELFF.

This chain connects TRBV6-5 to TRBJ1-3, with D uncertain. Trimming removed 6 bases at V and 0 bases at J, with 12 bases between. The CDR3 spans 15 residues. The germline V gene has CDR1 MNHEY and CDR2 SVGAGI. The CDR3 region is CASRRSTTSGNTIYF. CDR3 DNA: TGTGCCAGCAGGAGGAGCACCACCTCTGGAAACACCATATATTTT.

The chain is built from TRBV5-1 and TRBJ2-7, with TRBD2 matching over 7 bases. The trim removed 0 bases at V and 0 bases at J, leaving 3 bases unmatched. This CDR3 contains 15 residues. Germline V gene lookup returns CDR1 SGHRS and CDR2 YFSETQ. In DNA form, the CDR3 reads TGCGCCAGCAGCTTGGGTGCTAGCGGCTCCTACGAGCAGTACTTC. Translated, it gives CASSLGASGSYEQYF.

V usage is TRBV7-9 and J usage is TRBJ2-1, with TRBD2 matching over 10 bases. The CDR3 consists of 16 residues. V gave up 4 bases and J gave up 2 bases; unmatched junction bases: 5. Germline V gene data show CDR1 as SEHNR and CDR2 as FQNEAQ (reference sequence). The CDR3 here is CASSWHSGRTYNEQFF. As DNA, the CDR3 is TGTGCCAGCAGCTGGCATAGCGGGAGGACCTACAATGAGCAGTTCTTC.

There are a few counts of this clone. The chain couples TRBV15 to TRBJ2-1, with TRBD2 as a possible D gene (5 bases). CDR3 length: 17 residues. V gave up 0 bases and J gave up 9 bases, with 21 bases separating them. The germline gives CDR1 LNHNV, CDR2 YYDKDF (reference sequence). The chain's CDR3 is CATSRDRGSVNWFEQFF. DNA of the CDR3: TGTGCCACCAGCAGAGATCGGGGTAGCGTTAACTGGTTTGAGCAGTTCTTC.

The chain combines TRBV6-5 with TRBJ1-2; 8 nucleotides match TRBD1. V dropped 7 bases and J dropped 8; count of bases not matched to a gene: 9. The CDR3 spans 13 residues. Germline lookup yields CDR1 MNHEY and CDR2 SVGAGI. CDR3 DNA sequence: TGTGCCAGCAAGCCCCAGGGGGCAGGAGGCTACACCTTC. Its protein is CASKPQGAGGYTF.

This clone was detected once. CDR3 sequence reads: CASSTRTSGVTDTQYF. The DNA of the CDR3 is TGTGCCAGCAGCACCCGGACTAGCGGGGTCACAGATACGCAGTATTTT. This rearrangement joins TRBV11-2 to TRBJ2-3, with 12 positions matching TRBD2. The V gene's germline CDR1 is SGHAT and CDR2 FQNNGV. Trimming took 5 bases from V and 2 from J; bases not matched to a gene: 5. The length of the CDR3 is 16 residues.

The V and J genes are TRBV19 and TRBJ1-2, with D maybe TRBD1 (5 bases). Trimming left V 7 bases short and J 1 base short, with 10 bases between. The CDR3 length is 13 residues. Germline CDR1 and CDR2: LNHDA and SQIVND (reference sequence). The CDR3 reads CASTLQDNYGYTF. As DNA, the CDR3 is TGTGCCAGTACCCTACAGGATAACTATGGCTACACCTTC.

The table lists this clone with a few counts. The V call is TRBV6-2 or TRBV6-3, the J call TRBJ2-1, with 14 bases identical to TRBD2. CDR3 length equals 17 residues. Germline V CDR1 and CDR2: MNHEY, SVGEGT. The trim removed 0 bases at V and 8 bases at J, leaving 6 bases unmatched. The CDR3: CASSYSWTSGRKDEQFF. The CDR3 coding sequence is TGTGCCAGCAGTTACTCGTGGACTAGCGGGAGGAAGGATGAGCAGTTCTTC.

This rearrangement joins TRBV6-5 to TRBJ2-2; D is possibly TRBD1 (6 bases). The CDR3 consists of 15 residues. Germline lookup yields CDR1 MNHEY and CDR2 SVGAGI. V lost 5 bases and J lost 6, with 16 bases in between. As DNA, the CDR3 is TGTGCCAGCAGTCCCTACGACAGGTTCCCCGGGGAGCTGTTTTTT. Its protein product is CASSPYDRFPGELFF.

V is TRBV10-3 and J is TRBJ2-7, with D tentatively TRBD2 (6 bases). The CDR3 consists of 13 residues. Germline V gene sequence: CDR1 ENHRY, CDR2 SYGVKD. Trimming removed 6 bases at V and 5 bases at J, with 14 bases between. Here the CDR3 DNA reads TGTGCCATCAGGGGGGAGGCCAGGCACGAGCAGTACTTC. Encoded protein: CAIRGEARHEQYF.

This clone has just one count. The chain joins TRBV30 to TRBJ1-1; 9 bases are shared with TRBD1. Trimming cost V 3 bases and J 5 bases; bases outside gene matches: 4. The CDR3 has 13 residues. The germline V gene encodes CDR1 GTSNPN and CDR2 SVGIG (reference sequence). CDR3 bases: TGTGCCTGGAGCGCCGGGACAGGGACTGAAGCTTTCTTT. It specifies CAWSAGTGTEAFF.

The CDR3, as DNA: TGTGCCACGGGCGGGACTAGCGGGAGTGCGGATACGCAGTATTTT. Translated: CATGGTSGSADTQYF. The rearrangement links TRBV6-5 to TRBJ2-3; 14 bases line up with TRBD2. This CDR3 comprises 15 residues. With 10 bases clipped from V and 6 bases from J, the junction kept 9 bases outside the gene matches. Germline CDR1 and CDR2: MNHEY and SVGAGI.

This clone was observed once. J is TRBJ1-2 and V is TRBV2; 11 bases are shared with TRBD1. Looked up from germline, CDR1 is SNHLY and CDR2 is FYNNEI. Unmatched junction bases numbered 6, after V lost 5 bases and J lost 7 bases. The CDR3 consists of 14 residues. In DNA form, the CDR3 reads TGTGCCAGCAGTATTGGACAGGGGGCGCGTGGCTACACCTTC. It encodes CASSIGQGARGYTF.

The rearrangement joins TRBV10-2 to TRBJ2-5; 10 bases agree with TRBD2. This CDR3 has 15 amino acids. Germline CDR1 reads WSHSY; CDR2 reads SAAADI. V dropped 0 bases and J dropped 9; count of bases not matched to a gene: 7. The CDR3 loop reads CASSESSSGSGAQYF. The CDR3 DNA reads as TGCGCCAGCAGTGAGTCTTCTAGCGGGAGTGGGGCCCAGTACTTC.

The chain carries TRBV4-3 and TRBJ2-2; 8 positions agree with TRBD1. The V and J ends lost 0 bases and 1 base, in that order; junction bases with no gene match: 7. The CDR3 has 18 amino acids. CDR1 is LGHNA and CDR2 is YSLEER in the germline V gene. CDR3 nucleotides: TGCGCCAGCAGCCAAGAAGTCTCGGACAGGGTGAACACCGGGGAGCTGTTTTTT. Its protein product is CASSQEVSDRVNTGELFF.

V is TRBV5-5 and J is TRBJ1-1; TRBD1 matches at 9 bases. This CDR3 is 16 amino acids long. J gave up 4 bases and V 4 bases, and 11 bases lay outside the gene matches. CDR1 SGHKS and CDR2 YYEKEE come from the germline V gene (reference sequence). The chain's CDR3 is CASSDRTGERVTEAFF. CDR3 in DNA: TGTGCCAGCAGCGACCGGACAGGGGAACGTGTCACTGAAGCTTTCTTT.

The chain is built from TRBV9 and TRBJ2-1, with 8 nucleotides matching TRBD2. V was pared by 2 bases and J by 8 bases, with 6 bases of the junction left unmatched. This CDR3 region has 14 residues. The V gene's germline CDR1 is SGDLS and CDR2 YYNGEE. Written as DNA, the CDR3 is TGTGCCAGCAGCGTTAGCGGGGCGGGGGATGAGCAGTTCTTC. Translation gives CASSVSGAGDEQFF.

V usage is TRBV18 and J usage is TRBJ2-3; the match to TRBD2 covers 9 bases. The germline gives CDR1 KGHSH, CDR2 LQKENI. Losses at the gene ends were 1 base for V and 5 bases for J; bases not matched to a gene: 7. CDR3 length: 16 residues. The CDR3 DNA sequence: TGTGCCAGCTCACCACAATCGGCTAGCGGGGTAGATACGCAGTATTTT. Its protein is CASSPQSASGVDTQYF. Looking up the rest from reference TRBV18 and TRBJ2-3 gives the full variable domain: NAGVMQNPRHLVRRRGQEARLRCSPMKGHSHVYWYRQLPEEGLKFMVYLQKENIIDESGMPKERFSAEFPKEGPSILRIQQVVRGDSAAYFCASSPQSASGVDTQYFGPGTRLTVL.

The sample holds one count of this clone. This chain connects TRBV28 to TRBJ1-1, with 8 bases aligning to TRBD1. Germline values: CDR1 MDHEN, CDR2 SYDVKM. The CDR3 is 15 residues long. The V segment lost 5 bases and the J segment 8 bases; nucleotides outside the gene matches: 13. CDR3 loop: CASSETGTGIGEAFF. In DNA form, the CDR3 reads TGTGCCAGCAGTGAAACCGGGACAGGTATTGGAGAAGCTTTCTTT.

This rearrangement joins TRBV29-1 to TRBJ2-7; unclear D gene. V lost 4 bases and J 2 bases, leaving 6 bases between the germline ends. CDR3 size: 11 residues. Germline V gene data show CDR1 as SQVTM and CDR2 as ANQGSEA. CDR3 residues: CSVGLAYEQYF. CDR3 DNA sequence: TGCAGCGTTGGGTTAGCCTACGAGCAGTACTTC.

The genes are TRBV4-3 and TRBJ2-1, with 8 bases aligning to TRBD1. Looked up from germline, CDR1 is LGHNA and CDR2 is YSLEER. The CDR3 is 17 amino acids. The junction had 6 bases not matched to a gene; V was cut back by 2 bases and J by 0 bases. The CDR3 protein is CASSQLSGTGSYNEQFF. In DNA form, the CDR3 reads TGCGCCAGCAGCCAACTTTCCGGGACAGGCTCCTACAATGAGCAGTTCTTC.

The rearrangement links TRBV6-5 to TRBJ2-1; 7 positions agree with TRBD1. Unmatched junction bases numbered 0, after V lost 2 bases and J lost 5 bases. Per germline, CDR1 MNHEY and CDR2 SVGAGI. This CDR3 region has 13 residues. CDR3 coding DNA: TGTGCCAGCAGTTACGACAGGGACAATGAGCAGTTCTTC. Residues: CASSYDRDNEQFF.

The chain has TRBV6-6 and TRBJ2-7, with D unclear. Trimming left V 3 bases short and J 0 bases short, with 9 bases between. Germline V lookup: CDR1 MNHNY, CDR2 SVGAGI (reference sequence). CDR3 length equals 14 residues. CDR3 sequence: CASSYAVSSYEQYF. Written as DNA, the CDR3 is TGTGCCAGCAGTTATGCGGTGAGCTCCTACGAGCAGTACTTC.

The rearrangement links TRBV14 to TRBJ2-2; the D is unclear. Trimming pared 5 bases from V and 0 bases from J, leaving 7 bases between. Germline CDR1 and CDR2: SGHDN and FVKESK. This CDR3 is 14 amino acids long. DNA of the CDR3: TGTGCCAGCAGCTACCGGTCGAACACCGGGGAGCTGTTTTTT. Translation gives CASSYRSNTGELFF.